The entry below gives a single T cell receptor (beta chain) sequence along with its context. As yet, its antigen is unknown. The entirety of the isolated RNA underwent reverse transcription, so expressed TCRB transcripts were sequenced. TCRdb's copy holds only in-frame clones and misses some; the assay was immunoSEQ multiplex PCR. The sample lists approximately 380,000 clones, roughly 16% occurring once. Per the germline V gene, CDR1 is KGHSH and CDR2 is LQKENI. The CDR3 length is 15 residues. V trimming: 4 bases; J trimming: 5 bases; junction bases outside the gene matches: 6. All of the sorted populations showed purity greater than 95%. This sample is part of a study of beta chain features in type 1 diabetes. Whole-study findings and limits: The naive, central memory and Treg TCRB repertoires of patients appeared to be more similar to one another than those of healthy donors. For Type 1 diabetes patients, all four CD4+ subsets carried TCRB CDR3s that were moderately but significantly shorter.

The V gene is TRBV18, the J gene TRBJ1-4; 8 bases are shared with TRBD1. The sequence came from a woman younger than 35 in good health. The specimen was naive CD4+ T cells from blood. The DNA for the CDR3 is TGTGCCAGCTCACAAGCCGACAGGGGAAATGAAAAACTGTTTTTT. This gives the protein CASSQADRGNEKLFF.